This T cell receptor beta chain was sequenced for a study of tumor-infiltrating lymphocytes in primary liver carcinoma. Trimming removed 8 bases at V and 5 bases at J, with 12 bases between. The CDR3 totals 12 residues. DNA and RNA were both co-extracted from around 20-30 mg of bulk tissue that had not been sorted. Surgeons treated the primary liver carcinoma of the patients by surgical resection. Researchers took samples from five separate regions of each tumor. This clonotype was observed a few times. Its antigen is not identified. General study results and limits: All five tumor regions shared only about 8-25% of top clones. Tumor top-250-clone fraction significantly exceeded that of blood (p = 0.039).

Total RNA (roughly 0.45 ug) served as template for TCR beta cDNA synthesis primed by a constant-region primer. Amplification in three nested multiplex PCR rounds with slightly modified ARM-PCR gave rise to TCR beta libraries. The opening two PCR rounds, approximately 10 cycles each, paired TRBV1-TRBV30 forward primers with a C-beta reverse primer. TCRdb reprocessed the multiplex PCR reads with MiXCR, giving one entry per CDR3 protein. The sample has fewer than 75,000 distinct CDR3 sequences, less than 75% seen once; the top ten hold 57%. The V gene is TRBV12-3 or TRBV12-4, the J gene TRBJ1-1; D call uncertain. This clonotype was obtained from a man aged 35-49 years with primary liver carcinoma and hepatitis B virus infection. The material sequenced was liver tumor tissue from sampling region 2. Subset of the sample: tumor region T2, inferior pole. DNA for the CDR3: TGTGCCAGCGGCTTAAAGAATACTGAAGCTTTCTTT. This encodes CASGLKNTEAFF.